These 32 T cell receptor beta chains share one sample of origin, sequenced in a study of T cells in Graves' hyperthyroidism and ophthalmopathy (dated by TCRdb to about 2019). Libraries were prepared through multiplex PCR. The sequencer was an Illumina HiSeq 2000. Amplification of TCR beta CDR3 regions was carried out from RNA transcripts. The TCR CDR3 was subjected to a first round of RT-PCR using the HTBI primer set and the Qiagen OneStep RT-PCR kit. TCRdb applied fastp at Q25 and MiXCR to the public reads, then kept only in-frame beta chains. Merged by CDR3 protein, the rows form single entries marked with the most common genes and DNA. This sample holds a few hundred thousand distinct CDR3 sequences; 15% to 18% were observed only once. The top ten clones comprise roughly 7.3% of the sample. Sequenced sample: blood. Receptors were obtained from a woman aged 30 to 39 with Graves' hyperthyroidism.

This chain connects TRBV24-1 to TRBJ2-1; TRBD1 agrees at 10 bases. Germline V gene data show CDR1 as KGHDR and CDR2 as SFDVKD. The CDR3 contains 17 residues. V lost 0 bases and J lost 5; bases outside the gene matches: 6. CDR3 sequence reads: CATSDLPEGQGDNEQFF. DNA of the CDR3: TGTGCCACCAGTGATTTGCCCGAAGGACAGGGGGACAATGAGCAGTTCTTC.

This clonotype was counted many times. The chain employs TRBV7-9 and TRBJ2-3; D not certain. The V and J ends lost 8 bases and 0 bases respectively, with 9 bases between them. CDR1 is SEHNR and CDR2 is FQNEAQ in the germline V gene (reference sequence). This CDR3 contains 13 residues. The CDR3 DNA reads TGTGCCAGCGACGCTGGCAGCACAGATACGCAGTATTTT. It encodes CASDAGSTDTQYF.

This clonotype showed up many times. This chain uses TRBV27 with TRBJ2-7, with 7 bases identical to TRBD2. The germline V gene encodes CDR1 MNHEY and CDR2 SMNVEV (reference sequence). V shed 2 bases, J shed 3 bases, and the junction held 4 bases outside the gene matches. CDR3 length: 14 amino acids. Here the CDR3 DNA reads TGTGCCAGCAGTTTAGGGGGGGGAGACTACGAGCAGTACTTC. It yields the protein CASSLGGGDYEQYF.

This clonotype came up many times. The rearrangement joins TRBV2 to TRBJ1-1, with TRBD1 as a possible D gene (5 bases). V lost 4 bases and J lost 5, with 17 bases in between. There are 15 residues in the CDR3. The V gene's germline CDR1 is SNHLY and CDR2 FYNNEI. The CDR3 region has the DNA TGTGCCAGCAGTGTCCTCCGGCGGGGGGATACTGAAGCTTTCTTT. Its translation: CASSVLRRGDTEAFF.

This clonotype was counted many times. The rearrangement joins TRBV18 to TRBJ2-2, with a tentative D call TRBD2 (6 bases). Trimming shortened V by 2 bases and J by 0 bases, and 7 bases separated the two germline ends. Germline-derived CDR1 and CDR2 are KGHSH and LQKENI. CDR3 size: 15 residues. DNA of the CDR3: TGTGCCAGCTCACCAACGGGGGCGAACACCGGGGAGCTGTTTTTT. Its protein product is CASSPTGANTGELFF.

This chain links TRBV4-2 with TRBJ2-5; TRBD1 aligns across 7 bases. V was clipped by 1 base and J by 5 bases; unmatched bases: 7. Looked up from germline, CDR1 is LGHNA and CDR2 is YNFKEQ. The length of the CDR3 is 15 residues. In nucleotides, the CDR3 is TGTGCCAGCAGCCAAGCGACAGGGATGGGGGAGACCCAGTACTTC. Protein: CASSQATGMGETQYF.

In its sample, this clonotype was seen many times. DNA for the CDR3: TGTGCCAGCAGCTTAAGGGTCGGTCAGCCCCAGCATTTT. This translates into CASSLRVGQPQHF. The chain recombines TRBV11-2 with TRBJ1-5; the D is unclear. Trimming removed 2 bases from V and 6 bases from J, with 8 bases in between. Germline V gene sequence: CDR1 SGHAT, CDR2 FQNNGV. The CDR3 loop spans 13 amino acids.

CDR3 sequence (DNA): TGTGCCAGCAGCTTAGCGGGAGTCGGAGCAACTAATGAAAAACTGTTTTTT. This codes for CASSLAGVGATNEKLFF. This sequence joins TRBV7-9 and TRBJ1-4; D unresolved. The CDR3 runs 17 residues. Trimming pared 0 bases from V and 0 bases from J, leaving 11 bases between. Per germline, CDR1 SEHNR and CDR2 FQNEAQ (reference sequence).

The sample holds many counts of this clonotype. The chain combines TRBV20-1 with TRBJ2-7, with TRBD1 matching 8 bases. Germline loops: CDR1 DFQATT, CDR2 SNEGSKA (reference sequence). CDR3 length equals 16 residues. V gave up 6 bases and J gave up 6 bases; unmatched junction bases: 19. The CDR3 nucleotides read TGCAGTGCCCCCGGGACAGGTGCCGAATTTTCCATCGAGCAGTACTTC. It specifies CSAPGTGAEFSIEQYF.

This chain joins TRBV10-3 and TRBJ2-1; a weak D match, TRBD2 (6 bases). The ends were cut back, 4 bases at V and 1 base at J, with 11 bases in the middle. The CDR3 length is 15 residues. CDR1 and CDR2 (germline): ENHRY, SYGVKD. In nucleotides, the CDR3 is TGTGCCATCAGTGTGCGGGACCGTTCCTACAATGAGCAGTTCTTC. It encodes CAISVRDRSYNEQFF.

This clonotype was seen a handful of times. A read error may be the cause here, since a much bigger clone is one base away. The chain is built from TRBV12-3 or TRBV12-4 and TRBJ2-1; TRBD2 matches 8 bases. CDR3 length: 16 amino acids. The CDR3 DNA is TGTGCCAGCAGTTTAACCTCTAGCGGGCCCTACAATGAGCAGCTCTTC. Translation gives CASSLTSSGPYNEQLF.

This clonotype came up many times. This chain uses TRBV3-1 with TRBJ2-1, with TRBD1 matching over 8 bases. Trimming cost V 1 base and J 2 bases; bases outside gene matches: 4. Germline V gives CDR1 LGHDT, CDR2 YNNKEL (reference sequence). The CDR3 sequence is 16 residues long. The CDR3 region has the DNA TGTGCCAGCAGCCAAGCCGACAGGGGCCCCTACAATGAGCAGTTCTTC. This encodes CASSQADRGPYNEQFF.

This clonotype has ten or more counts. The rearrangement links TRBV6-1 to TRBJ2-2, with D unresolved. Germline values: CDR1 MNHNS, CDR2 SASEGT. This CDR3 is built from 12 residues. V was trimmed by 8 bases and J by 6 bases, leaving 10 bases between them. Written as DNA, the CDR3 is TGTGCCAGCCAATCGACGGCCGGGGAGCTGTTTTTT. As protein: CASQSTAGELFF.

This clonotype was seen at least ten times. The chain couples TRBV4-3 to TRBJ1-4; D unclear. Trimming took off 0 bases at V and 5 bases at J, with 10 bases between the two ends. Germline V gives CDR1 LGHNA, CDR2 YSLEER. This CDR3 region has 15 residues. CDR3 sequence (DNA): TGCGCCAGCAGCCAAGACAAGAGCGGGAATGAAAAACTGTTTTTT. It translates to CASSQDKSGNEKLFF.

This clonotype was seen ten or more times. The genes are TRBV2 and TRBJ2-2; 8 bases match TRBD1. The germline V gene encodes CDR1 SNHLY and CDR2 FYNNEI. The CDR3 totals 15 residues. V shed 1 base and J 6 bases; nucleotides not matched to a gene: 4. CDR3 protein: CASSEEQGEAGELFF. CDR3 sequence (DNA): TGTGCCAGCAGTGAAGAACAGGGGGAAGCCGGGGAGCTGTTTTTT.

This clonotype was counted between two and nine times. V is TRBV29-1 and J is TRBJ1-1; no firm D call. Germline V gives CDR1 SQVTM, CDR2 ANQGSEA. The V gene lost 8 bases and the J gene lost 3 bases, with 7 bases spanning the gap. The length of the CDR3 is 10 residues. The CDR3 DNA is TGCAGCACGAGTGACACTGAAGCTTTCTTT. Translated, it gives CSTSDTEAFF.

This clonotype was observed a few times. The chain is built from TRBV20-1 and TRBJ2-3; a possible D gene is TRBD2 (6 bases). Trimming cost V 4 bases and J 0 bases, with 14 bases left between them. The germline CDR1 and CDR2 sequences are DFQATT and SNEGSKA (reference sequence). The CDR3 sequence is 15 residues long. CDR3 nucleotide sequence: TGCAGTGCTAACGAGGCTAGCGCTAGCACAGATACGCAGTATTTT. Protein: CSANEASASTDTQYF.

CDR3 DNA: TGTGCCAGCAGTTACCGAACTAGCGGGAGTGCGCTTAGCACAGATACGCAGTATTTT. Its translation: CASSYRTSGSALSTDTQYF. V and J are TRBV6-5 and TRBJ2-3, with 11 bases fitting TRBD2. The CDR3 has 19 residues. The V segment lost 2 bases and the J segment 0 bases; nucleotides outside the gene matches: 10. Looked up from germline, CDR1 is MNHEY and CDR2 is SVGAGI.

Turning to this clonotype: A much larger clonotype is one base distant, so this may be a read error. The rearrangement links TRBV11-2 to TRBJ2-7, with a tentative D call TRBD1 (6 bases). The CDR3 extends over 15 amino acids. V was pared by 5 bases and J by 5 bases, with 19 bases between. Germline loops: CDR1 SGHAT, CDR2 FQNNGV. The CDR3 sequence is CASSLREYRENEQYF. CDR3 in DNA: TGTGCCAGCAGCCTGAGGGAATACAGGGAAAACGAGCAGTACTTC.

A note on this clonotype: A read error is possible here, since a much larger clone lies one base away. The J gene is TRBJ2-2, the V gene TRBV28; a possible D gene is TRBD2 (5 bases). The CDR3 length is 15 residues. The germline CDR1 and CDR2 sequences are MDHEN and SYDVKM. CDR3 loop: CAGRPVPRGTGELFF. The DNA for the CDR3 is TGTGCCGGCAGGCCCGTCCCTAGAGGGACCGGGGAGCTGTTTTTT.

The gene calls are TRBV4-1 and TRBJ1-1; maybe TRBD1 (5 bases). This CDR3 spans 17 amino acids. Deletions cut 0 bases from V and 1 base from J, with 15 bases between. Germline values: CDR1 MGHRA, CDR2 YSYEKL. CDR3 sequence: CASSQDPSDSRNTEAFF. DNA for the CDR3: TGCGCCAGCAGCCAAGATCCTTCTGACAGTCGGAACACTGAAGCTTTCTTT.

In its sample, this clonotype was seen many times. The gene calls are TRBV6-1 and TRBJ2-2, with D possibly being TRBD1 (5 bases). CDR3 length: 14 residues. V shed 8 bases and J shed 1 base, with 11 bases lying between them. Germline V gene lookup returns CDR1 MNHNS and CDR2 SASEGT. CDR3 residues: CASSQGWNTGELFF. The CDR3 DNA is TGTGCCAGCTCTCAGGGATGGAACACCGGGGAGCTGTTTTTT.

Many counts were recorded for this clonotype. The chain links TRBV7-2 to TRBJ1-2; TRBD1 is a possible D gene (5 bases). The CDR3 sequence is 12 residues long. With 5 bases removed from V and 10 bases from J, the gap between germline ends came to 14 bases. Per germline, CDR1 SGHTA and CDR2 FQGNSA. Here the CDR3 reads CASSPGTGDYTF. The CDR3, as DNA: TGTGCCAGCAGCCCCGGCACGGGGGACTACACCTTC.

This clonotype was counted only a few times. The chain employs TRBV20-1 and TRBJ2-7, with D possibly TRBD1 on 5 matching bases. Looked up from germline, CDR1 is DFQATT and CDR2 is SNEGSKA (reference sequence). The V and J ends lost 7 bases and 0 bases respectively, with 10 bases between them. CDR3 size: 12 residues. The CDR3 region is CSVSGISYEQYF. The CDR3 coding sequence is TGCAGTGTATCAGGGATCTCCTACGAGCAGTACTTC.

This clonotype was detected ten times or more. The rearrangement joins TRBV20-1 to TRBJ2-5; perhaps TRBD2 as D (6 bases). Per germline, CDR1 DFQATT and CDR2 SNEGSKA (reference sequence). This CDR3 contains 13 residues. Between the trimmed V and J ends, which lost 0 bases and 3 bases, there was a span of 8 bases. CDR3 loop: CSARDWEEETQYF. The CDR3 DNA is TGCAGTGCTAGAGATTGGGAGGAAGAGACCCAGTACTTC.

The chain uses TRBV4-3 and TRBJ2-3; TRBD1 or TRBD2 may be the D gene (6 bases each). V was pared by 1 base and J by 8 bases, with 13 bases between. Germline V gene data show CDR1 as LGHNA and CDR2 as YSLEER. This CDR3 contains 14 residues. The chain's CDR3 is CASSQGGGSPTQYF. The DNA of the CDR3 is TGCGCCAGCAGCCAAGGAGGGGGGTCCCCTACGCAGTATTTT.

This clonotype was seen a handful of times. This rearrangement joins TRBV27 to TRBJ2-3; a possible D gene is TRBD2 (5 bases). Germline values: CDR1 MNHEY, CDR2 SMNVEV (reference sequence). The CDR3 length is 11 residues. Trimming shortened V by 3 bases and J by 8 bases, and 6 bases separated the two germline ends. The CDR3 loop is CASSFAGTQYF. In DNA, the CDR3 is TGTGCCAGCAGTTTTGCGGGTACGCAGTATTTT.

This clonotype was picked up many times. The chain joins TRBV30 to TRBJ2-1; 7 nucleotides line up with TRBD2. V lost 3 bases and J lost 7; bases outside the gene matches: 6. This CDR3 region has 13 residues. Germline lookup yields CDR1 GTSNPN and CDR2 SVGIG (reference sequence). The DNA for the CDR3 is TGTGCCTGGAGAAAGACTAGCCTTAATGAGCAGTTCTTC. Protein product: CAWRKTSLNEQFF. The variable domain in full, completed from reference TRBV30 and TRBJ2-1, reads SQTIHQWPATLVQPVGSPLSLECTVEGTSNPNLYWYRQAAGRGLQLLFYSVGIGQISSEVPQNLSASRPQDRQFILSSKKLLLSDSGFYLCAWRKTSLNEQFFGPGTRLTVL.

This clonotype was counted between two and nine times. The gene calls are TRBV10-3 and TRBJ1-2; D not certain. The CDR3 runs 12 residues. Germline CDR1 ENHRY, CDR2 SYGVKD. The V gene lost 9 bases and the J gene lost 6 bases, with 14 bases spanning the gap. Here the CDR3 reads CAIPDQGDGYTF. CDR3 in DNA: TGTGCCATACCCGATCAAGGCGATGGCTACACCTTC.

This clonotype was seen repeatedly, ten times or more. The rearrangement uses TRBV10-3 and TRBJ2-2; 7 bases fit TRBD2. CDR3 length: 13 residues. The germline V gene encodes CDR1 ENHRY and CDR2 SYGVKD. The ends lost 11 bases at V and 1 base at J; junction bases unmatched: 4. The DNA of the CDR3 is TGTGCCGTCGGACTAGGGAACACCGGGGAGCTGTTTTTT. This translates into CAVGLGNTGELFF.

V gene TRBV6-1 combines with J gene TRBJ2-7, with D possibly matching TRBD2 (6 bases). There are 14 residues in the CDR3. Looked up from germline, CDR1 is MNHNS and CDR2 is SASEGT. The germline V and J ends were trimmed by 7 bases and 3 bases, with 16 bases remaining between them. CDR3 DNA: TGTGCCAGCAACCCAGAAGGAGGGTTCTACGAGCAGTACTTC. Amino acids: CASNPEGGFYEQYF.

The chain combines TRBV6-9 with TRBJ1-1, with 7 nucleotides matching TRBD1. The CDR3 is 16 amino acids. V shed 4 bases and J 0 bases; nucleotides not matched to a gene: 8. Germline V gives CDR1 MNHGY, CDR2 SVAAGI. The CDR3 nucleotides are TGTGCCAGCAGTTGGGGGGACAGCCCTTTGAACACTGAAGCTTTCTTT. Translation: CASSWGDSPLNTEAFF.